This T cell receptor (beta chain) was obtained from a study of cytomegalovirus exposure and HLA in healthy donors. This CDR3 spans 14 amino acids. Germline loops: CDR1 ENHRY, CDR2 SYGVKD. With 6 bases clipped from V and 2 bases from J, the junction kept 4 bases outside the gene matches. Primers included in the PCR were 60 Vbeta and 13 Jbeta primers. TCRdb's copy holds only in-frame clones and misses some; the assay was immunoSEQ multiplex PCR. The data contain under 200,000 clones, around 75% of them singletons. This sequence originates from a female donor in good health and CMV-seronegative. Sequenced material: PBMCs. This chain links TRBV10-3 with TRBJ1-1; 9 bases are shared with TRBD1. CDR3 sequence: CAIRGTGTNTEAFF. The CDR3 DNA is TGTGCCATCAGAGGGACAGGGACCAACACTGAAGCTTTCTTT.